This TCR beta chain was documented in a study of cytomegalovirus exposure and HLA in healthy donors. PCR involved 60 Vbeta and 13 Jbeta primers. Original analysis: Roughly 9.9 million shared chains were among the about 80 million unique TCR beta chains that a later analysis counted. The assay was immunoSEQ multiplex PCR, and TCRdb's table has in-frame clones only and misses some. V and J calls and clone size are copied from that table; D and trimming were computed from the DNA. The repertoire holds approximately 120,000 clones, more than 75% seen once, with about 3.5% in the top ten. V lost 6 bases and J lost 7; bases outside the gene matches: 15. CDR1 and CDR2 from the germline V gene are LNHDA and SQIVND (reference sequence). This CDR3 spans 16 amino acids.

The rearrangement uses TRBV19 and TRBJ1-5; 7 bases align to TRBD1. The receptor comes from a man aged 40-49 years in good health and CMV-seronegative. The source material was PBMCs. In nucleotides, the CDR3 is TGTGCCAGTAGCTTCTTGACAGGGTCCAGAAACCAGCCCCAGCATTTT. It translates to CASSFLTGSRNQPQHF.